Following are 3 T cell receptor beta chains from one sample sequenced in a study of cytomegalovirus exposure and HLA in healthy donors. 60 Vbeta and 13 Jbeta primers were used in PCR. TCRdb keeps only in-frame clones here, not all; method: immunoSEQ multiplex PCR. The sample has roughly 120,000 clones, around 60% seen once. Sequencing was performed on PBMCs. Receptors originate from a woman in her thirties or forties in good health and CMV-seropositive.

This chain links TRBV18 with TRBJ2-7; 9 bases match TRBD2. This CDR3 spans 15 amino acids. From germline, CDR1 is KGHSH and CDR2 LQKENI. Trimming took 1 base from V and 1 from J; bases not matched to a gene: 2. The CDR3 sequence: CASSPLAGESYEQYF. The CDR3 nucleotides are TGTGCCAGCTCACCACTAGCGGGAGAGTCCTACGAGCAGTACTTC. The whole variable domain, filled in from reference TRBV18 and TRBJ2-7, reads NAGVMQNPRHLVRRRGQEARLRCSPMKGHSHVYWYRQLPEEGLKFMVYLQKENIIDESGMPKERFSAEFPKEGPSILRIQQVVRGDSAAYFCASSPLAGESYEQYFGPGTRLTVT.

This chain joins TRBV4-2 and TRBJ2-5, with TRBD1 matching over 9 bases. The CDR3 is 16 amino acids. The germline gives CDR1 LGHNA, CDR2 YNFKEQ. Losses at the gene ends were 2 bases for V and 4 bases for J; bases not matched to a gene: 8. The CDR3 bases are TGTGCCAGCAGCCAACCGGGACAGGGTAGGAGAGAGACCCAGTACTTC. Protein product: CASSQPGQGRRETQYF.

This chain uses TRBV14 with TRBJ2-5; TRBD2 might be the D (5 bases). The CDR3 spans 16 residues. V was pared by 1 base and J by 0 bases, with 12 bases between. The germline gives CDR1 SGHDN, CDR2 FVKESK. The CDR3 region has the DNA TGTGCCAGCAGCCAAGGGAGGCGGATGTACCAAGAGACCCAGTACTTC. Its translation is CASSQGRRMYQETQYF.